There are many counts of the clone carrying this T cell receptor (beta chain). Its antigen is not known. Unique molecular identifiers were used to barcode this TCRbeta library. TCRdb re-analysed the PCR reads in MiXCR, keeping a single row per CDR3 protein. This table holds roughly 300,000 distinct CDR3 sequences, 9.5% to 13% found once. The sample comes from a study of T-cell reconstitution after alpha-beta-depleted transplantation in children. Findings and caveats of the study: It was newly produced T cells that mostly accounted for T-cell counts and diversity one year after transplant. Surviving recipient T cells and thymic progenitors accounted for the high day-60 TCRbeta diversity observed in some patients. Several hundred expanded graft clones reportedly supplied alpha-beta T cells about two months after transplant.

The source was peripheral blood, collected 180 days after TCRalphabeta/CD19-depleted stem cell transplant. This sequence was found in a male patient aged 2-15 years who had a stem cell transplant for chronic granulomatous disease, so the T cells may come from the graft donor.

This CDR3 reads CASSASDRVWGPNFTF. The DNA for the CDR3 is TGTGCCAGCAGCGCATCGGACAGGGTTTGGGGGCCGAACTTCACCTTC. J is TRBJ1-2 and V is TRBV9; 8 positions match TRBD1. The trim removed 3 bases at V and 13 bases at J, leaving 20 bases unmatched. Germline V gives CDR1 SGDLS, CDR2 YYNGEE. The CDR3 spans 16 residues.